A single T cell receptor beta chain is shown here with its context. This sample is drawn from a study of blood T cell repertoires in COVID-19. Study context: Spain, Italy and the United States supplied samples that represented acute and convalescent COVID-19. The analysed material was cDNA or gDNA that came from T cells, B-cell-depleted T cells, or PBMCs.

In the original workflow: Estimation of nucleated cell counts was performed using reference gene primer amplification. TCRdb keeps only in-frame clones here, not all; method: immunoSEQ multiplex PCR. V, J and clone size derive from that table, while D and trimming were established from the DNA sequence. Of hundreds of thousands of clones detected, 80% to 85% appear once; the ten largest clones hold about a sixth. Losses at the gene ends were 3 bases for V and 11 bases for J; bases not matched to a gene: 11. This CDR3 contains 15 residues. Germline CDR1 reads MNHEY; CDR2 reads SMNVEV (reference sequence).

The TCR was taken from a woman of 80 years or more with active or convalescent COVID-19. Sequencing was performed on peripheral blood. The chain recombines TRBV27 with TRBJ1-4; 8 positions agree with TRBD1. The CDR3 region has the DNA TGTGCCAGCAGTTTCTCTTGGGCAGGGGGCGGGAAACTGTTTTTT. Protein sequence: CASSFSWAGGGKLFF.